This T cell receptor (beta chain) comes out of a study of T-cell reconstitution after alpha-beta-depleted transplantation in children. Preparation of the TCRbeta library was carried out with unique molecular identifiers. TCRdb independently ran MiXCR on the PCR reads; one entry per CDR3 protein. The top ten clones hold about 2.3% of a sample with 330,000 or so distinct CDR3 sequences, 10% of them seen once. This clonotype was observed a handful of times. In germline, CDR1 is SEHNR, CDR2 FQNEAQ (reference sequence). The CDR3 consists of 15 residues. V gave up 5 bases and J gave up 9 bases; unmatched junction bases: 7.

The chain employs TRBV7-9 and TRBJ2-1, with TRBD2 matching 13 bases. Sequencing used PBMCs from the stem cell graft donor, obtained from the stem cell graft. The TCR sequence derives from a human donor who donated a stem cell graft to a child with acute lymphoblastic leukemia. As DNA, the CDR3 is TGTGCCAGCAGCGGCCAGGGACTAGCGGGAAGTGAGCAGTTCTTC. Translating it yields CASSGQGLAGSEQFF.